A selection of T cell receptor beta chains follows, all from one sample in a study of T cells after yellow fever vaccination. TCRdb re-analysed the 5' RACE reads in MiXCR, keeping a single row per CDR3 protein. This sample has about 4,500 distinct CDR3 sequences, with 7.8% found just once. This material consisted of PBMCs, either bulk or a sorted T-cell subset (CD4+, CD8+, memory, or dextramer-sorted; not recorded which), taken roughly 47 days after the first yellow fever vaccination. Receptor source: a man younger than 35 who received the YFV17D yellow fever vaccine. CDR3s include the opening cysteine and the closing phenylalanine or tryptophan. Each record gives: clone size, D gene, J gene, V gene, CDR3 protein, CDR3 DNA. A D gene is named only where the DNA matches it firmly. Only part of the rows carry a size: once, few, many, or a class if the clone is expanded.

medium-sized	-	TRBJ1-1	TRBV20-1	CSARVRDTEAFF	TGCAGTGCTAGGGTTCGCGACACTGAAGCTTTCTTT
many	TRBD2	TRBJ2-5	TRBV7-9	CAGGLAQETQYF	TGTGCCGGAGGACTAGCGCAAGAGACCCAGTACTTC
many	-	TRBJ2-3	TRBV7-4	CASSLFLRLPTTDTQYFTDTQYF	TGTGCCAGCAGCTTATTCCTAAGACTCCCTACCACAGATACGCAGTATTTCACAGATACGCAGTATTTT
many	-	TRBJ2-7	TRBV5-6	CASSLAWGSYEQYF	TGTGCCAGCAGCTTGGCCTGGGGCAGCTACGAGCAGTACTTC
many	-	TRBJ2-2	TRBV19	CASSIGGGGHTGELFF	TGTGCCAGTAGTATAGGGGGAGGGGGCCACACCGGGGAGCTGTTTTTT
many	TRBD1	TRBJ2-3	TRBV7-3	CASSLLADRVPDTQYF	TGTGCCAGCAGCTTACTCGCGGACAGGGTCCCAGATACGCAGTATTTT
many	-	TRBJ1-6	TRBV4-3	CASSQISVRGSPLHF	TGCGCCAGCAGCCAAATCTCGGTGAGGGGGTCACCCCTCCACTTT
many	TRBD1	TRBJ2-7	TRBV2	CASSADRGTLYEQYF	TGTGCCAGCAGTGCTGACAGGGGGACCCTCTACGAGCAGTACTTC
many	TRBD1	TRBJ2-1	TRBV20-1	CSASKGQGWDEQFF	TGCAGTGCTAGCAAGGGACAGGGGTGGGATGAGCAGTTCTTC
many	TRBD2	TRBJ2-3	TRBV7-6	CASRTGLAGRDTQYF	TGTGCCAGCAGGACGGGACTAGCGGGGCGGGATACGCAGTATTTT
many	-	TRBJ2-1	TRBV7-3	CASSLQSQVYNEQFF	TGTGCCAGCAGCTTGCAGTCGCAGGTATACAATGAGCAGTTCTTC
many	-	TRBJ2-3	TRBV5-1	CASSSGADTQYF	TGCGCCAGCAGCTCAGGGGCAGATACGCAGTATTTT
many	-	TRBJ1-2	TRBV27	CASSLLGQGDGYTF	TGTGCCAGCAGTTTATTAGGTCAGGGAGATGGCTACACCTTC
many	-	TRBJ2-7	TRBV12-3/TRBV12-4	CASSPAGEQYF	TGTGCCAGCAGCCCCGCCGGCGAGCAGTACTTC
many	-	TRBJ2-7	TRBV14	CASSQVYRDYEQYF	TGTGCCAGCAGCCAAGTGTACAGGGACTACGAGCAGTACTTC
-	-	TRBJ2-1	TRBV4-2	CAISPELRHNEQFF	TGTGCCATCAGCCCCGAGCTACGGCACAATGAGCAGTTCTTC
many	-	TRBJ2-7	TRBV10-3	CAISESRTTPYEQYF	TGTGCCATCAGTGAGTCGAGAACAACCCCCTACGAGCAGTACTTC
many	-	TRBJ2-3	TRBV12-3/TRBV12-4	CASSLTGAPGTQYF	TGTGCCAGCAGTTTAACGGGGGCCCCCGGTACGCAGTATTTT
many	TRBD1	TRBJ2-2	TRBV7-8	CASSLRTGGSGELFF	TGTGCCAGCAGCCTACGGACAGGGGGGTCCGGGGAGCTGTTTTTT
many	-	TRBJ1-1	TRBV29-1	CSVRTEEAFF	TGCAGCGTCAGAACCGAAGAAGCTTTCTTT
many	TRBD1	TRBJ1-4	TRBV15	CATSRGQPATNEKLFF	TGTGCCACCAGCAGGGGACAGCCGGCAACTAATGAAAAACTGTTTTTT
many	-	TRBJ1-5	TRBV20-1	CSAIRDRNQPQHF	TGCAGTGCTATAAGGGACCGTAATCAGCCCCAGCATTTT
few	-	TRBJ2-2	TRBV20-1	CCARDNRDKGTGELFF	TGCTGTGCTAGAGATAATAGGGACAAAGGCACCGGGGAGCTGTTTTTT
many	-	TRBJ1-5	TRBV15	CATSSLGQFNQPQHF	TGTGCCACCAGCAGCCTAGGACAGTTCAATCAGCCCCAGCATTTT
many	TRBD2	TRBJ2-1	TRBV6-1	CASSPGLAGAYNEQFF	TGTGCCAGCAGCCCAGGACTAGCGGGGGCCTACAATGAGCAGTTCTTC
many	-	TRBJ1-1	TRBV7-9	CASSYGSGNTEAFF	TGTGCCAGCAGCTATGGTTCGGGGAACACTGAAGCTTTCTTT
many	-	TRBJ2-3	TRBV6-5	CASSYAGGADTQYF	TGTGCCAGCAGTTACGCCGGGGGAGCAGATACGCAGTATTTT
many	-	TRBJ1-5	TRBV28	CASSLSWLGNYNQPQHF	TGTGCCAGCAGTTTATCGTGGTTAGGGAACTACAATCAGCCCCAGCATTTT
many	TRBD2	TRBJ2-3	TRBV9	CASSDQAGGGYTQYF	TGTGCCAGCAGCGACCAAGCGGGGGGTGGATATACGCAGTATTTT
large	TRBD1	TRBJ1-5	TRBV12-3/TRBV12-4	CASSQGQGVLNQPQHF	TGTGCCAGCAGTCAGGGACAGGGGGTCCTCAATCAGCCCCAGCATTTT
many	TRBD2	TRBJ2-3	TRBV25-1	CASSERAGGVGDTQYF	TGTGCCAGCAGTGAACGGGCGGGGGGGGTTGGAGATACGCAGTATTTT
many	-	TRBJ1-6	TRBV7-6	CASSLGVGATGNSPLHF	TGTGCCAGCAGCTTGGGGGTCGGCGCGACGGGAAATTCACCCCTCCACTTT
many	-	TRBJ1-4	TRBV12-3/TRBV12-4	CASRSGGGYEKLFF	TGTGCCAGCAGGTCGGGGGGGGGGTATGAAAAACTGTTTTTT
many	-	TRBJ1-2	TRBV20-1	CSASPPGNYGYTF	TGCAGTGCCTCTCCCCCAGGGAACTATGGCTACACCTTC
many	-	TRBJ2-6	TRBV12-3/TRBV12-4	CASTGQGANVLTF	TGTGCCAGCACCGGACAGGGGGCCAACGTCCTGACTTTC
large	-	TRBJ1-2	TRBV12-3/TRBV12-4	CASSLISLANYGYTF	TGTGCCAGCAGTTTAATCTCCCTAGCTAACTATGGCTACACCTTC
many	TRBD2	TRBJ2-5	TRBV7-2	CASSTSSGGLQETQYF	TGTGCCAGCAGCACATCTAGCGGGGGGCTCCAAGAGACCCAGTACTTC
many	-	TRBJ1-2	TRBV15	CATSRTLSDGYTF	TGTGCCACCAGCAGAACTCTGAGCGATGGCTACACCTTC
many	-	TRBJ1-4	TRBV6-5	CASSYSGSGIGEKLFF	TGTGCCAGCAGTTACTCGGGTTCTGGGATCGGTGAAAAACTGTTTTTT
many	-	TRBJ2-6	TRBV7-8	CASSLVPGVGANVLTF	TGTGCCAGCAGCTTAGTGCCGGGGGTTGGGGCCAACGTCCTGACTTTC
many	TRBD1	TRBJ1-6	TRBV20-1	CSALGQALSNYSPLHF	TGCAGTGCTCTCGGACAGGCCTTATCGAATTATTCACCCCTCCACTTT
few	-	TRBJ2-2	TRBV7-8	CASSLAPAGAATGELFF	TGTGCCAGCAGCTTAGCTCCGGCAGGGGCGGCCACCGGGGAGCTGTTTTTT
many	-	TRBJ1-2	TRBV25-1	CASSEYSLGGGYTF	TGTGCCAGCAGTGAATACTCCCTCGGGGGCGGCTACACCTTC